These 20 T cell receptor beta chains share one sample of origin, sequenced in a study of cytomegalovirus exposure and HLA in healthy donors. Researchers ran the PCR with 60 Vbeta and 13 Jbeta primers. Measured with immunoSEQ multiplex PCR; TCRdb has only the in-frame clones, and not every one. The repertoire includes hundreds of thousands of clones, roughly 70% of them detected once, and around 2.3% sits in the top ten. The sample taken for sequencing was PBMCs. These receptors all stem from a female donor in good health and CMV-seronegative.

This clone was seen more than once but under ten times. Sequence at one end of the junction differs from germline and may be a read error. J is TRBJ1-5 and V is TRBV7-9, with D possibly matching TRBD1 (6 bases). The germline CDR1 and CDR2 sequences are SEHNR and FQNEAQ (reference sequence). This CDR3 contains 13 residues. This CDR3 is CSSSLQGSQPQHF. The DNA for the CDR3 is TGTTCCAGCAGCTTACAGGGAAGCCAGCCCCAGCATTTT.

V usage is TRBV4-1 and J usage is TRBJ1-4; a weak D match, TRBD1 (6 bases). V was trimmed by 2 bases and J by 5 bases, leaving 18 bases between them. The CDR3 runs to 17 residues. Germline V gene data show CDR1 as MGHRA and CDR2 as YSYEKL. CDR3 residues: CASSQNPREGGNEKLFF. CDR3 DNA sequence: TGCGCCAGCAGCCAAAACCCACGGGAGGGGGGGAATGAAAAACTGTTTTTT.

The rearrangement links TRBV21-1 to TRBJ2-3; the D segment call TRBD2 is taken from the table without a DNA check. TRBV21-1 is a recognized pseudogene. There are 14 residues in the CDR3. The CDR3 here is CASSKKASTDTQYF. CDR3 bases: TGTGCCAGCAGCAAAAAAGCTAGCACAGATACGCAGTATTTT.

The chain couples TRBV27 to TRBJ2-5; D unclear. Near its end, the DNA agrees better with TRBJ2-7, so the J call may be wrong. Germline CDR1 reads MNHEY; CDR2 reads SMNVEV (reference sequence). This CDR3 contains 13 residues. The CDR3 DNA follows: TGTGCCAGCAGTTTATCCCCTTATTACGAGCAGTACTTC. It specifies CASSLSPYYEQYF.

The rearrangement joins TRBV28 to TRBJ2-2; TRBD1 aligns across 7 bases. CDR1 is MDHEN, CDR2 SYDVKM, per germline. The CDR3 has 17 residues. Unmatched junction bases numbered 10, after V lost 5 bases and J lost 1 base. The CDR3 spells CASSNIEQGMNTGELFF. The CDR3 DNA reads as TGTGCCAGCAGTAATATCGAACAGGGGATGAACACCGGGGAGCTGTTTTTT.

Worth noting for this clone: Other DNA sequences from this sample encode an identical CDR3 as well. V and J are TRBV7-9 and TRBJ1-2; D unclear. With 2 bases removed from V and 3 bases from J, the gap between germline ends came to 13 bases. Germline V CDR1 and CDR2: SEHNR, FQNEAQ (reference sequence). This CDR3 has 15 amino acids. In DNA, the CDR3 is TGTGCCAGCAGCTTACGGGAGGAGGGTGACTATGGCTACACCTTC. Amino acids: CASSLREEGDYGYTF.

This clone was picked up one time. The chain has TRBV7-2 and TRBJ1-5; D is uncertain. V was cut by 2 bases and J by 9 bases, with 5 bases left in between. The CDR3 loop spans 11 amino acids. Germline lookup yields CDR1 SGHTA and CDR2 FQGNSA. The CDR3 here is CASSLRGPQHF. CDR3 DNA: TGTGCCAGCAGCTTAAGAGGGCCCCAGCATTTT.

The rearrangement joins TRBV7-3 to TRBJ2-1, with a tentative D call TRBD2 (5 bases). The CDR3 covers 13 residues. V was clipped by 1 base and J by 7 bases, with 8 bases between them. Per the germline V gene, CDR1 is SGHTA and CDR2 is FQGTGA. This CDR3 reads CASSLIGGNEQFF. The CDR3 DNA is TGTGCCAGCAGCTTAATCGGCGGGAATGAGCAGTTCTTC. The whole variable domain, filled in from reference TRBV7-3 and TRBJ2-1, reads GAGVSQTPSNKVTEKGKYVELRCDPISGHTALYWYRQSLGQGPEFLIYFQGTGAADDSGLPNDRFFAVRPEGSVSTLKIQRTERGDSAVYLCASSLIGGNEQFFGPGTRLTVL.

The V and J genes are TRBV30 and TRBJ2-4, with D maybe TRBD1 (6 bases). The CDR3 runs to 12 residues. Germline CDR1 is GTSNPN and CDR2 is SVGIG (reference sequence). V dropped 3 bases and J dropped 8 bases, with 11 bases sitting between them. CDR3 DNA sequence: TGTGCCTGGAGGGAGAGGGGGTACATTCAGTACTTC. Its protein is CAWRERGYIQYF.

The chain combines TRBV27 with TRBJ2-5; 7 nucleotides match TRBD2. The CDR3 loop spans 16 amino acids. Trimming removed 2 bases from V and 0 bases from J; junction bases left unmatched: 6. The germline CDR1 and CDR2 sequences are MNHEY and SMNVEV (reference sequence). The CDR3 protein is CASSLHSGANQETQYF. Written as DNA, the CDR3 is TGTGCCAGCAGTTTACACAGCGGGGCTAACCAAGAGACCCAGTACTTC.

The rearrangement joins TRBV6-1 to TRBJ1-3; D gene unclear. The length of the CDR3 is 15 residues. Germline CDR1 MNHNS, CDR2 SASEGT. The V and J ends lost 1 base and 9 bases respectively, with 16 bases between them. The CDR3 bases are TGTGCCAGCAGTGAAGTTTCACGAGTCGATGGCACCATATATTTT. Its protein is CASSEVSRVDGTIYF.

This chain connects TRBV5-5 to TRBJ2-6; no firm D call. The CDR3 runs to 15 residues. V lost 2 bases, J lost 2 bases, and 8 bases lay in between. CDR1 is SGHKS, CDR2 YYEKEE, per germline (reference sequence). CDR3 residues: CASSLQHAGANVLTF. The DNA of the CDR3 is TGTGCCAGCAGCTTACAACACGCTGGGGCCAACGTCCTGACTTTC.

The rearrangement joins TRBV6-6 to TRBJ1-1, with a possible D match to TRBD1 (5 bases). There are 14 residues in the CDR3. Germline lookup yields CDR1 MNHNY and CDR2 SVGAGI (reference sequence). V was pared by 0 bases and J by 4 bases, with 9 bases between. CDR3: CASSYSIGATEAFF. CDR3 in DNA: TGTGCCAGCAGTTACTCGATAGGGGCCACTGAAGCTTTCTTT.

The chain joins TRBV9 to TRBJ1-1; 8 positions agree with TRBD1. The CDR3 sequence is 16 residues long. After removal of 0 bases from V and 3 bases from J, the junction contained 7 bases not matched to a gene. The germline V gene encodes CDR1 SGDLS and CDR2 YYNGEE. The CDR3 is CASSVDQGAGDTEAFF. The CDR3 DNA is TGTGCCAGCAGCGTAGACCAGGGGGCGGGGGACACTGAAGCTTTCTTT.

The chain links TRBV6-5 to TRBJ1-1; TRBD1 is a possible D gene (5 bases). The CDR3 covers 13 residues. Trimming removed 6 bases at V and 5 bases at J, with 13 bases between. The germline gives CDR1 MNHEY, CDR2 SVGAGI. CDR3 loop: CASSWGGLTEAFF. The DNA for the CDR3 is TGTGCCAGCAGCTGGGGGGGGTTAACTGAAGCTTTCTTT.

The CDR3 protein is CASSYRVAGEGVFF. Here the CDR3 DNA reads TGTGCCAGCAGTTACCGGGTAGCGGGAGAAGGTGTGTTCTTC. This chain joins TRBV6-5 and TRBJ2-1; 9 bases align to TRBD2. This CDR3 comprises 14 residues. Germline values: CDR1 MNHEY, CDR2 SVGAGI. The ends lost 2 bases at V and 15 bases at J; junction bases unmatched: 11.

The chain recombines TRBV9 with TRBJ2-1, with 8 bases lining up with TRBD2. Germline V gene lookup returns CDR1 SGDLS and CDR2 YYNGEE. Trimming took 2 bases from V and 9 from J; bases not matched to a gene: 1. This CDR3 contains 12 residues. This chain's CDR3 is CASSVTSGEQFF. The CDR3 coding sequence is TGTGCCAGCAGCGTTACTAGCGGTGAGCAGTTCTTC. Supplemented by reference TRBV9 and TRBJ2-1, the full variable domain reads DSGVTQTPKHLITATGQRVTLRCSPRSGDLSVYWYQQSLDQGLQFLIQYYNGEERAKGNILERFSAQQFPDLHSELNLSSLELGDSALYFCASSVTSGEQFFGPGTRLTVL.

CDR3: CASSQFTSAGNTIYF. The CDR3, as DNA: TGTGCCAGCAGCCAATTTACTTCGGCTGGAAACACCATATATTTT. The genes are TRBV14 and TRBJ1-3; D call uncertain. Trimming took off 2 bases at V and 2 bases at J, with 10 bases between the two ends. From germline, CDR1 is SGHDN and CDR2 FVKESK. The CDR3 extends over 15 amino acids.

A few counts support this clone. V gene TRBV5-1 combines with J gene TRBJ1-1; the match to TRBD1 covers 7 bases. Germline trimming cut 0 bases from V and 0 bases from J; bases unmatched to any gene: 5. Looked up from germline, CDR1 is SGHRS and CDR2 is YFSETQ. The CDR3 consists of 16 residues. In DNA, the CDR3 is TGCGCCAGCAGCTTGGTAGGGGGACAGATGAACACTGAAGCTTTCTTT. Its translation: CASSLVGGQMNTEAFF.

CDR3 sequence: CASSPQGAGGPNEQFF. CDR3 coding DNA: TGTGCCAGCAGCCCCCAAGGTGCGGGAGGGCCCAATGAGCAGTTCTTC. J is TRBJ2-1 and V is TRBV11-3, with 9 positions matching TRBD2. The CDR3 is 16 residues long. The V gene's germline CDR1 is SGHNT and CDR2 YENEEA. Trimming removed 5 bases from V and 6 bases from J; junction bases left unmatched: 11.